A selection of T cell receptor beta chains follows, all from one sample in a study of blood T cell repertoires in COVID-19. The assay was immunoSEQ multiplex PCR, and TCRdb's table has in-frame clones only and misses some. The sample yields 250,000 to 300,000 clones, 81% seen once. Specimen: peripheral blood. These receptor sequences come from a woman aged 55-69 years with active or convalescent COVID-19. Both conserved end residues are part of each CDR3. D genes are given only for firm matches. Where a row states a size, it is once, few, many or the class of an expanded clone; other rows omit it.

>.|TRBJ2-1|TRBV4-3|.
TGCGCCAGCAGCCAAAGTGGGAGACTAGAGGGTGGGGTAGAGCAGTTCTTC
CASSQSGRLEGGVEQFF
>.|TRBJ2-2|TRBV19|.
TGTGCCAGTAGTCAGGGAATAAACACCGGGGAGCTGTTTTTT
CASSQGINTGELFF
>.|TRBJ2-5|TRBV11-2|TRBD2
TGTGCCAGCAGCTTAGCGGCGGGGGGACTCCAAGAGACCCAGTACTTC
CASSLAAGGLQETQYF
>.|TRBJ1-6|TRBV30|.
TGTGCCTGGGGCTTTGTGGGCGTGAATTCACCCCTCCACTTT
CAWGFVGVNSPLHF
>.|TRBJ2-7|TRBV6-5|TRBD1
TGTGCCAGCAGTTACTCGACAGGGGGCGGGTACGAGCAGTACTTC
CASSYSTGGGYEQYF
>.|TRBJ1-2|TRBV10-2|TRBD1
TGCGCCAGCAGTGGAGACAGGGTCTATGGCTACACCTTC
CASSGDRVYGYTF
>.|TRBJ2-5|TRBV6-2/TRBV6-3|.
TGTGCCAGCAGTTACCCAGGGACACTACAGGGAGAGACCCAGTACTTC
CASSYPGTLQGETQYF
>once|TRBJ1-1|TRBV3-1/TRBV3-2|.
TGTGCCAGCAGTCCTCCCCGGGTTTCGGCGGCCATCATTGAAGCTTTCTTT
CASSPPRVSAAIIEAFF
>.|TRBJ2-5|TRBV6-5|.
TGTGCCAGCAGCCCCCCGGGAGAGACCCAGTACTTC
CASSPPGETQYF
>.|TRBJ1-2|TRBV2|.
TGTGCCAGATCGTATTACGGGGGGGGCGCCTATGGCTACACCTTC
CARSYYGGGAYGYTF
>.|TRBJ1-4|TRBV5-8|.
TGTGCCAGCAGCCTCAGGGTGGGGAAGACTAATGAAAAACTGTTTTTT
CASSLRVGKTNEKLFF
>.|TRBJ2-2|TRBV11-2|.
TGTGCCAGCAGTATCGTAACGGGAACCGGGGAGCTGTTTTTT
CASSIVTGTGELFF
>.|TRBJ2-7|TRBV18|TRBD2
TGTGCCAGCTCACCGCCTAGCGGGGGTCCCTACGAGCAGTACTTC
CASSPPSGGPYEQYF
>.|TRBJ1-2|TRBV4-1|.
TGCGCCAGCAGCCAAGAGGCAGGGGACTATGGCTACACCTTC
CASSQEAGDYGYTF
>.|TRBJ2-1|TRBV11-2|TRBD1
TGTGCCAGCAGTTTGGGACAGAAGCCCTACAATGAGCAGTTCTTC
CASSLGQKPYNEQFF
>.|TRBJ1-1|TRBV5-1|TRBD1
TGCGCCAGCAGCTGGACAGGGGGCATGAACACTGAAGCTTTCTTT
CASSWTGGMNTEAFF
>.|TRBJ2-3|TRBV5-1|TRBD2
TGCGCCAGCAGCTTGGCTGCGGGAGTCGACACAGATACGCAGTATTTT
CASSLAAGVDTDTQYF
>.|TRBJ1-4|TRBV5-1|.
TGCGCCAGCAGCTTGGATCCGGCGGGGGAAAAACTGTTTTTT
CASSLDPAGEKLFF
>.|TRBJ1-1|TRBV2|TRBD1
TGTGCCAGCAGTACTCCCCGGGACAGGGGGCGCGGGTACACTGAAGCTTTCTTT
CASSTPRDRGRGYTEAFF
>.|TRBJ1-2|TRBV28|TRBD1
TGTGCCAGCAGACCGGACAGGCGCAATGGCTACACCTTC
CASRPDRRNGYTF
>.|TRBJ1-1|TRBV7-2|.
TGTGCCAGCACCCTGATAGCGGGCACTGAAGCTTTCTTT
CASTLIAGTEAFF
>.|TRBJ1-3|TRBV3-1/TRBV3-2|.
TGTGCCAGCAGCCAGGGGGCAGGTGGAAACACCATATATTTT
CASSQGAGGNTIYF
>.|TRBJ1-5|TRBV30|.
TGTGCCTGGAGTGTACGGGGGAATCAGCCCCAGCATTTT
CAWSVRGNQPQHF
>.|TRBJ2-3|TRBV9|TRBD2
TGTGCCAGCAGCTATTCGGGGGGTACGCAGTATTTT
CASSYSGGTQYF
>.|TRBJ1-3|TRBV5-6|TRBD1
TGTGCCAGCAGCTGGACAGGGGGTAACTCTGGAAACACCATATATTTT
CASSWTGGNSGNTIYF
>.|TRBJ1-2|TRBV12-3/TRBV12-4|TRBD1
TGTGCCAGTCTTCAGGGGGCTCGCGGCTACACCTTC
CASLQGARGYTF
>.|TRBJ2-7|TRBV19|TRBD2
TGTGCCTGCCAGGCTAGCGGGGGCTACGAGCAGTACTTC
CACQASGGYEQYF
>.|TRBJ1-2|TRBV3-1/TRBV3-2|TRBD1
TGTGCCAGCAGCCAAGTAGGACAGGGAGCTAACTATGGCTACACCTTC
CASSQVGQGANYGYTF
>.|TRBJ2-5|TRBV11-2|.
TGTGCCAGCAGCCTTAGTCTATGGGGGCCCCAAGAGACCCAGTACTTC
CASSLSLWGPQETQYF
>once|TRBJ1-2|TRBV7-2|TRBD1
TGTGCCAGCAGCCCCCGGCGGACACAGGGGGCAGGGTATGGCTACACCTTC
CASSPRRTQGAGYGYTF
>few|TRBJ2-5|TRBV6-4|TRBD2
TGTGCCAGCAGTGCGGGACTAGCGGAGGGGGAGACCCAGTACTTC
CASSAGLAEGETQYF
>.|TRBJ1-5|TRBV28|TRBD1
TGTGCCAGCACCCAATTGGGTGACAGGGGCAATCAGCCCCAGCATTTT
CASTQLGDRGNQPQHF
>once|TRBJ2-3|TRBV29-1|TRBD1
TGCAGCGTTACAGGGGACGCAGATACGCAGTATTTT
CSVTGDADTQYF
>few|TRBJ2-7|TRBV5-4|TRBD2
TGTGCCAGCAGCTTGGCAGCGTCTAGCGGGGGGGCCTACGAGCAGTACTTC
CASSLAASSGGAYEQYF
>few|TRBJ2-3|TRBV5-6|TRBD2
TGTGCCAGCAGCTTGGGCGGGGGGCAGTATTTT
CASSLGGGQYF
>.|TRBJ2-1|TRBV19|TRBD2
TGTGCCAGTAGTTTACTAGCGGGGGGGAACACTGAGCAGTTCTTC
CASSLLAGGNTEQFF
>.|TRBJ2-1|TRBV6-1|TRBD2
TGTGCCAGCAGTGAAGAAAGACTAGCGGGGGGGGTCCGGCGGTTCTTC
CASSEERLAGGVRRFF
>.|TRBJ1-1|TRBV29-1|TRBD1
TGCAGCGGGGGACAGAAGAACACTGAAGCTTTCTTT
CSGGQKNTEAFF
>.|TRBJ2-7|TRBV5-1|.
TGCGCCAGCAGCCTAAATAGCGCCGCCGGCTACGAGCAGTACTTC
CASSLNSAAGYEQYF
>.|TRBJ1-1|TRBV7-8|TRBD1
TGTGCCAGCAGCTTGCGGACAGGGGGTAGTGCTGAAGCTTTCTTT
CASSLRTGGSAEAFF
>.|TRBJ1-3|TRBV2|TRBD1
TGTGCCAGCCCAACGGGAGGGGGCCCTGGAAACACCATATATTTT
CASPTGGGPGNTIYF
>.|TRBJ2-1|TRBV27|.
TGTGCCAGCTTCACAGGGATCAATGAGCAGTTCTTC
CASFTGINEQFF
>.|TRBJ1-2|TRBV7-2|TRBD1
TGTGCCAGCAGCCCACAGGGGTCAGGTGGCTACACCTTC
CASSPQGSGGYTF
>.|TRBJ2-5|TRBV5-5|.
TGTGCCAGCAGCTTAGCCGGGAGAGAGACCCAGTACTTC
CASSLAGRETQYF